The 25 T cell receptor beta chains below all came from one sample that was sequenced in a study of somatic mutations in cytotoxic T cells in rheumatoid arthritis. Measured with immunoSEQ multiplex PCR; TCRdb has only the in-frame clones, and not every one. Of about 19,000 clones in the sample, approximately 80% were seen once. Material for sequencing was CD8+ T cells sorted from blood. The receptors shown here come from an adult with rheumatoid arthritis.

This clone was counted a single time. The V call is TRBV15, the J call TRBJ1-5; TRBD1 matches at 9 bases. The germline V gene encodes CDR1 LNHNV and CDR2 YYDKDF (reference sequence). V was pared by 3 bases and J by 1 base, with 1 base of the junction left unmatched. The CDR3 spans 15 residues. For the CDR3, the DNA is TGTGCCACCAGCAGTGACAGGGGGAGCAATCAGCCCCAGCATTTT. It specifies CATSSDRGSNQPQHF.

This sequence joins TRBV5-1 and TRBJ2-7; perhaps TRBD1 as D (7 bases). V lost 3 bases and J lost 12, with 13 bases in between. The CDR3 spans 11 residues. Germline V CDR1 and CDR2: SGHRS, YFSETQ. The CDR3: CASSSTGEAYF. The DNA of the CDR3 is TGCGCCAGCAGCTCCACAGGGGAGGCGTACTTC.

The J gene is TRBJ2-7, the V gene TRBV5-8; unclear D gene. Germline lookup yields CDR1 SGHTS and CDR2 YDEGEE. Trimming took off 0 bases at V and 1 base at J, with 8 bases between the two ends. The CDR3 is made up of 14 amino acids. CDR3 DNA sequence: TGTGCCAGCAGCTTGGTGCGTCTATCCTACGAGCAGTACTTC. Protein sequence: CASSLVRLSYEQYF.

V gene TRBV6-8 combines with J gene TRBJ2-5, with 12 bases lining up with TRBD2. The length of the CDR3 is 17 residues. The germline gives CDR1 MNHGY, CDR2 SAAAGT. After removal of 2 bases from V and 5 bases from J, the junction contained 9 bases not matched to a gene. The CDR3: CASSYVGLAGQGETQYF. The CDR3 coding sequence is TGTGCCAGCAGTTACGTCGGACTAGCGGGACAGGGGGAGACCCAGTACTTC.

The chain uses TRBV7-9 and TRBJ2-5; D is ambiguous. The J call may be faulty, since TRBJ2-7 better matches the DNA end. CDR3 length: 12 amino acids. Germline CDR1 SEHNR, CDR2 FQNEAQ (reference sequence). CDR3 nucleotides: TGTGCCAGCAGCCCCAACCCGTACGAGCAGTACTTC. It encodes CASSPNPYEQYF.

This chain connects TRBV7-9 to TRBJ2-7; 9 nucleotides agree with TRBD1. Germline CDR1 SEHNR, CDR2 FQNEAQ (reference sequence). Germline trimming cut 5 bases from V and 6 bases from J; bases unmatched to any gene: 5. The length of the CDR3 is 13 residues. CDR3 sequence: CASSGHRGPEQYF. CDR3 DNA: TGTGCCAGCAGCGGTCACAGGGGGCCCGAGCAGTACTTC.

This clone has a handful of counts. The chain recombines TRBV7-8 with TRBJ2-1; D uncertain. Germline CDR1 is SGHVS and CDR2 is FQNEAQ. The V end lost 0 bases, the J end lost 5 bases, and 8 bases lay between the germline ends. The CDR3 sequence is 14 residues long. CDR3 region: CASSLAVSNNEQFF. The CDR3 nucleotides read TGTGCCAGCAGCTTAGCAGTCAGTAACAATGAGCAGTTCTTC.

The CDR3 reads CASSIWGPNYGYTF. The CDR3 DNA sequence: TGTGCCAGTAGTATCTGGGGTCCTAACTATGGCTACACCTTC. V is TRBV19 and J is TRBJ1-2; D remains ambiguous. CDR3 length: 14 residues. CDR1 LNHDA and CDR2 SQIVND come from the germline V gene (reference sequence). Trimming took 3 bases from V and 0 from J, leaving 8 bases between them.

This chain joins TRBV2 and TRBJ1-2, with TRBD1 identical over 8 bases. V lost 6 bases, J lost 3 bases, and 12 bases stayed unmatched. This CDR3 has 16 amino acids. Germline-derived CDR1 and CDR2 are SNHLY and FYNNEI. CDR3 protein: CASSNLDRAVYYGYTF. The CDR3, as DNA: TGTGCCAGCAGCAATCTGGACAGGGCCGTCTACTATGGCTACACCTTC.

The chain is built from TRBV9 and TRBJ2-5; D not resolved. With 1 base removed from V and 2 bases from J, the gap between germline ends came to 12 bases. This CDR3 has 15 amino acids. The germline gives CDR1 SGDLS, CDR2 YYNGEE. CDR3 protein: CASSVHNGRQETQYF. The CDR3 DNA reads TGTGCCAGCAGCGTACATAACGGCCGTCAAGAGACCCAGTACTTC.

This clone is medium-sized in the sample. The V call is TRBV9, the J call TRBJ2-3, with 7 bases identical to TRBD2. Germline CDR1 SGDLS, CDR2 YYNGEE. This CDR3 comprises 15 residues. With V trimmed by 3 bases and J by 2 bases, 6 bases remained unmatched. CDR3 amino acids: CASSASGIYTDTQYF. CDR3 sequence (DNA): TGTGCCAGCAGCGCCAGCGGGATCTACACAGATACGCAGTATTTT.

The V gene is TRBV4-1, the J gene TRBJ2-3; 14 bases map to TRBD2. CDR1 and CDR2 from the germline V gene are MGHRA and YSYEKL. The CDR3 sequence is 16 residues long. The trim removed 4 bases at V and 6 bases at J, leaving 6 bases unmatched. CDR3 loop: CASSPGLAGGVDTQYF. The DNA for the CDR3 is TGCGCCAGCAGCCCAGGACTAGCGGGAGGTGTTGATACGCAGTATTTT.

V is TRBV5-1 and J is TRBJ2-1, with D possibly matching TRBD2 (5 bases). Germline V gene lookup returns CDR1 SGHRS and CDR2 YFSETQ. The V end lost 2 bases, the J end lost 4 bases, and 7 bases lay between the germline ends. This CDR3 contains 13 residues. CDR3: CASSFGGYNEQFF. Here the CDR3 DNA reads TGCGCCAGCAGCTTCGGAGGTTACAATGAGCAGTTCTTC.

The CDR3 loop is CASSFRDGDTDTQYF. The CDR3 DNA sequence: TGTGCCAGCAGCTTCCGGGACGGCGACACAGATACGCAGTATTTT. The V and J genes are TRBV7-2 and TRBJ2-3, with D perhaps assigned TRBD1 or TRBD2 (5 bases each). The CDR3 sequence is 15 residues long. CDR1 and CDR2 from the germline V gene are SGHTA and FQGNSA. Trimming stripped 3 bases from V and 2 bases from J, with 12 bases between.

The chain combines TRBV7-9 with TRBJ2-1, with a tentative D call TRBD1 (5 bases). The germline CDR1 and CDR2 sequences are SEHNR and FQNEAQ (reference sequence). V lost 3 bases and J lost 4, with 10 bases in between. This CDR3 spans 14 amino acids. The CDR3 here is CASSFSQGYNEQFF. For the CDR3, the DNA is TGTGCCAGCAGCTTTTCTCAGGGATACAATGAGCAGTTCTTC.

The chain carries TRBV5-4 and TRBJ2-7, with 10 positions matching TRBD2. CDR1 and CDR2 (germline): SGHNT, YYREEE (reference sequence). Trimming removed 4 bases from V and 5 bases from J; junction bases left unmatched: 9. CDR3 length equals 15 residues. The CDR3 here is CASSSSGRPANEQYF. CDR3 nucleotides: TGTGCCAGCAGCAGTAGCGGGAGGCCGGCCAACGAGCAGTACTTC.

This clone is categorized as medium-sized. This chain connects TRBV27 to TRBJ2-7; tentative D call: TRBD2 (6 bases). CDR3 length: 13 residues. Germline-derived CDR1 and CDR2 are MNHEY and SMNVEV (reference sequence). Trimming shortened V by 6 bases and J by 5 bases, and 14 bases separated the two germline ends. This chain's CDR3 is CASRGGFPDEQYF. CDR3 bases: TGTGCCAGCAGGGGGGGATTTCCCGACGAGCAGTACTTC.

The chain links TRBV5-1 to TRBJ1-2; 8 positions agree with TRBD1. The CDR3 sequence is 15 residues long. Germline V lookup: CDR1 SGHRS, CDR2 YFSETQ. J was trimmed by 1 base and V by 4 bases; bases with no gene match: 6. DNA for the CDR3: TGCGCCAGCAGCCAAGGGACAGGTTATAACTATGGCTACACCTTC. This sequence encodes CASSQGTGYNYGYTF.

The gene calls are TRBV4-3 and TRBJ2-3, with TRBD2 matching 7 bases. The CDR3 covers 16 residues. Germline CDR1 reads LGHNA; CDR2 reads YSLEER. V dropped 1 base and J dropped 3; count of bases not matched to a gene: 7. The CDR3 sequence: CASSQGTWGGTDTQYF. DNA for the CDR3: TGCGCCAGCAGCCAAGGGACGTGGGGGGGGACAGATACGCAGTATTTT.

This chain connects TRBV5-5 to TRBJ2-7; D is possibly TRBD1 (7 bases). Germline loops: CDR1 SGHKS, CDR2 YYEKEE (reference sequence). V was clipped by 2 bases and J by 5 bases, with 14 bases between them. This CDR3 comprises 14 residues. CDR3 nucleotide sequence: TGTGCCAGCAGCTTTTGGGCCAGGGGGGACGAGCAGTACTTC. Residues: CASSFWARGDEQYF.

The chain uses TRBV10-3 and TRBJ2-7; 10 bases line up with TRBD1. There are 16 residues in the CDR3. The germline V gene encodes CDR1 ENHRY and CDR2 SYGVKD. Trimming removed 3 bases from V and 0 bases from J; junction bases left unmatched: 5. CDR3 in DNA: TGTGCCATCAGTGACCCTGACAGGGGGCTCTCCTACGAGCAGTACTTC. As protein: CAISDPDRGLSYEQYF.

This clone was detected only once. The V gene is TRBV9, the J gene TRBJ2-1, with TRBD1 matching 8 bases. The CDR3 has 15 amino acids. Germline V gene data show CDR1 as SGDLS and CDR2 as YYNGEE. Trimming at V came to 0 bases and at J to 3 bases, leaving 2 bases not matched to a gene. DNA of the CDR3: TGTGCCAGCAGCGTAGGGGGACAGGTCTACAATGAGCAGTTCTTC. Translating it yields CASSVGGQVYNEQFF.

This clone was observed a few times. The chain combines TRBV7-8 with TRBJ1-1; TRBD1 agrees at 8 bases. The ends lost 1 base at V and 3 bases at J; junction bases unmatched: 1. This CDR3 is built from 14 residues. The germline V gene encodes CDR1 SGHVS and CDR2 FQNEAQ. The CDR3 DNA is TGTGCCAGCAGCTTAGGACAGGGGTACACTGAAGCTTTCTTT. The encoded protein is CASSLGQGYTEAFF.

This chain uses TRBV19 with TRBJ1-1; 7 bases align to TRBD1. Germline CDR1 LNHDA, CDR2 SQIVND (reference sequence). CDR3 size: 14 residues. J lost 2 bases, V lost 6 bases, and 6 bases had no gene match. The CDR3 sequence is CASSYGTANTEAFF. The CDR3, as DNA: TGTGCCAGTAGCTACGGGACAGCTAACACTGAAGCTTTCTTT.

CDR3 region: CASSQGEAFF. For the CDR3, the DNA is TGTGCCAGCAGTCAGGGGGAAGCTTTCTTT. This chain connects TRBV6-6 to TRBJ1-1, with TRBD1 as a possible D gene (6 bases). CDR3 size: 10 residues. Germline CDR1 and CDR2: MNHNY and SVGAGI (reference sequence). Deletions cut 5 bases from V and 8 bases from J, with 6 bases between.